This T cell receptor beta chain comes out of a study of cytomegalovirus exposure and HLA in healthy donors. This CDR3 contains 15 residues. Germline V gene data show CDR1 as SGHTA and CDR2 as FQGNSA. Use of 60 Vbeta and 13 Jbeta primers characterized the PCR. The assay was immunoSEQ multiplex PCR, and TCRdb's table has in-frame clones only and misses some. The sample has 100,000 to 150,000 clones, and its top ten clones hold approximately 2%. Notes on the study in general: A later analysis linked a missense variant in DCLRE1C to the trimming of TCR beta V and J genes. Confirmation in vitro established that a few CMV-associated chains were specific for CMV antigens.

Concerning this clone: Its antigen remains unidentified. A junction boundary mismatches the germline segment, possibly from a read error.

The sequenced sample consisted of PBMCs. The TCR originated in a man in his forties in good health and CMV-seronegative. The chain couples TRBV7-2 to TRBJ2-1, with 16 bases aligning to TRBD2. The CDR3: CASSVFGTSGREGIF. In DNA form, the CDR3 reads TGTGCCAGCAGCGTCTTCGGGACTAGCGGGAGGGAAGGAATCTTC.